The 11 T cell receptor beta chains below come from one sample, sequenced in a study of lymphopenia after photon versus proton radiotherapy. The repertoire was sequenced with immunoSEQ multiplex PCR; TCRdb's copy has only in-frame clones and lacks some. The sample holds approximately 91,000 clones; approximately 82% are singletons and the top ten take 1.3% to 1.5%. Here the sequenced sample was peripheral blood, taken from a patient treated with proton-based radiotherapy. These receptors were obtained from a man in his fifties or sixties with pancreatic cancer.

This chain links TRBV5-1 with TRBJ2-7; TRBD2 matches at 8 bases. Germline V lookup: CDR1 SGHRS, CDR2 YFSETQ. The CDR3 is 17 residues long. Trimming cost V 0 bases and J 3 bases; bases outside gene matches: 11. Here the CDR3 DNA reads TGCGCCAGCAGCTTGGCCAGGGGCGGGGGGCGCGTCTACGAGCAGTACTTC. Protein: CASSLARGGGRVYEQYF. Based on the CDR3 plus reference TRBV5-1 and TRBJ2-7, the full variable domain is KAGVTQTPRYLIKTRGQQVTLSCSPISGHRSVSWYQQTPGQGLQFLFEYFSETQRNKGNFPGRFSGRQFSNSRSEMNVSTLELGDSALYLCASSLARGGGRVYEQYFGPGTRLTVT.

For this clone: One junction end does not reproduce the germline sequence, and a read error may be involved. The chain recombines TRBV19 with TRBJ2-5; a possible D gene is TRBD1 (6 bases). Germline-derived CDR1 and CDR2 are LNHDA and SQIVND (reference sequence). The CDR3 totals 12 residues. The CDR3 DNA reads TGTGCCAGTAGTTTTCTACAGGGTTTCCCAAACTTC. Translated: CASSFLQGFPNF.

The sample holds one count of this clone. V gene TRBV4-1 combines with J gene TRBJ2-2; either TRBD1 or TRBD2 may supply D (5 bases each). The ends were cut back, 3 bases at V and 0 bases at J, with 8 bases in the middle. Germline CDR1 reads MGHRA; CDR2 reads YSYEKL. The CDR3 is 15 amino acids. This chain's CDR3 is CASSQQGANTGELFF. The CDR3 DNA sequence: TGCGCCAGCAGCCAGCAGGGAGCGAACACCGGGGAGCTGTTTTTT.

The V gene is TRBV29-1, the J gene TRBJ2-1; 9 bases map to TRBD2. Per the germline V gene, CDR1 is SQVTM and CDR2 is ANQGSEA. This CDR3 has 14 residues. V was pared by 3 bases and J by 5 bases, with 5 bases of the junction left unmatched. The DNA for the CDR3 is TGCAGCGTTGACGGTAGCGGGAGCGACAATGAGCAGTTCTTC. This codes for CSVDGSGSDNEQFF.

The gene calls are TRBV4-1 and TRBJ2-5; a possible D gene is TRBD1 (6 bases). Judging by the DNA end, TRBJ2-7 fits better; the J call may be wrong. Germline values: CDR1 MGHRA, CDR2 YSYEKL. CDR3 length: 13 residues. The DNA of the CDR3 is TGCGCCAGCAGTCCAGGGGCCTACTACGAGCAGTACTTC. This translates into CASSPGAYYEQYF.

The chain links TRBV30 to TRBJ1-3, with D unresolved. The V gene lost 2 bases and the J gene lost 4 bases, with 6 bases spanning the gap. The CDR3 sequence is 12 residues long. CDR1 and CDR2 from the germline V gene are GTSNPN and SVGIG (reference sequence). CDR3 sequence (DNA): TGTGCCTGGAGTTCGGCCGGAAACACCATATATTTT. Translating gives CAWSSAGNTIYF.

The J gene is TRBJ1-1, the V gene TRBV28; D gene ambiguous. This CDR3 has 16 residues. Germline V gene sequence: CDR1 MDHEN, CDR2 SYDVKM. Between the trimmed V and J ends, which lost 8 bases and 2 bases, there was a span of 21 bases. Here the CDR3 DNA reads TGTGCCAGCCCCTCCAGCGAAACTGGGTCTAACACTGAAGCTTTCTTT. Residues: CASPSSETGSNTEAFF.

This chain joins TRBV10-1 and TRBJ1-2; 7 nucleotides match TRBD1. The trim removed 4 bases at V and 7 bases at J, leaving 3 bases unmatched. Germline lookup yields CDR1 WNHNN and CDR2 SYGVQD (reference sequence). CDR3 size: 12 residues. CDR3 DNA sequence: TGCGCCAGCAGTGTAGGGGGCTCTGGCTACACCTTC. This codes for CASSVGGSGYTF.

The V gene is TRBV5-1, the J gene TRBJ2-1; TRBD2 aligns across 8 bases. V lost 4 bases and J lost 4; bases outside the gene matches: 7. Germline-derived CDR1 and CDR2 are SGHRS and YFSETQ. This CDR3 contains 15 residues. The CDR3 loop reads CASSPGLDNYNEQFF. CDR3 sequence (DNA): TGCGCCAGCAGCCCGGGACTAGACAATTACAATGAGCAGTTCTTC. Combining the CDR3 with reference TRBV5-1 and TRBJ2-1 gives the whole variable domain KAGVTQTPRYLIKTRGQQVTLSCSPISGHRSVSWYQQTPGQGLQFLFEYFSETQRNKGNFPGRFSGRQFSNSRSEMNVSTLELGDSALYLCASSPGLDNYNEQFFGPGTRLTVL.

This rearrangement joins TRBV28 to TRBJ2-1, with no clear D. Deletions cut 8 bases from V and 0 bases from J, with 11 bases between. CDR3 size: 14 residues. In germline, CDR1 is MDHEN, CDR2 SYDVKM. The CDR3 region is CASHDANSYNEQFF. The CDR3 DNA sequence: TGTGCCAGCCATGACGCCAACTCCTACAATGAGCAGTTCTTC.

The chain employs TRBV5-5 and TRBJ2-7, with D possibly being TRBD2 (6 bases). The V gene lost 3 bases and the J gene lost 2 bases, with 6 bases spanning the gap. CDR3 size: 12 residues. Germline loops: CDR1 SGHKS, CDR2 YYEKEE (reference sequence). The CDR3: CASSSGAYEQYF. In nucleotides, the CDR3 is TGTGCCAGCAGCTCGGGAGCCTACGAGCAGTACTTC.